One sample yielded the 27 T cell receptor beta chains listed below, sequenced in a study of shared clonotypes between healthy human individuals. Data came from immunoSEQ multiplex PCR; TCRdb stores just in-frame clones and leaves some out. The sample shows nearly 2 million clones, about 95% of them seen only once. Terminally differentiated effector memory CD45RA+ cells were excluded from the naive CD8 cells, which were CD45RO-negative and positively selected for CCR7. Sequenced: naive CD8+ T cells sorted from blood. The receptors derive from a man between 18 and 29 years old in good health.

The chain combines TRBV6-5 with TRBJ1-4; a possible D gene is TRBD1 (5 bases). The CDR3 extends over 15 amino acids. Looked up from germline, CDR1 is MNHEY and CDR2 is SVGAGI. With 2 bases removed from V and 8 bases from J, the gap between germline ends came to 15 bases. CDR3 DNA: TGTGCCAGCAGTTACGTTTCGGGGACGAACGAAAAACTGTTTTTT. Its translation is CASSYVSGTNEKLFF.

The V gene is TRBV25-1, the J gene TRBJ2-3, with 8 bases fitting TRBD2. V gave up 3 bases and J gave up 4 bases; unmatched junction bases: 12. This CDR3 comprises 17 residues. Germline-derived CDR1 and CDR2 are MGHDK and SYGVNS. CDR3 loop: CASSDPRLARGPDTQYF. The CDR3 bases are TGTGCCAGCAGTGACCCCAGACTAGCGAGGGGCCCAGATACGCAGTATTTT.

The rearrangement uses TRBV5-4 and TRBJ2-5; D is uncertain. V lost 4 bases to trimming and J lost 3 bases, with 10 bases between them. Germline V gene sequence: CDR1 SGHNT, CDR2 YYREEE (reference sequence). The CDR3 is 13 residues long. The CDR3 loop reads CASSAQIEETQYF. The CDR3 nucleotides read TGTGCCAGCAGCGCGCAAATTGAAGAGACCCAGTACTTC.

This chain links TRBV30 with TRBJ1-2, with D uncertain. V was trimmed by 1 base and J by 6 bases, leaving 18 bases between them. The CDR3 runs 15 residues. CDR1 GTSNPN and CDR2 SVGIG come from the germline V gene (reference sequence). The CDR3 sequence is CAWSGGTGSGDGYTF. CDR3 in DNA: TGTGCCTGGAGTGGCGGCACCGGATCGGGAGATGGCTACACCTTC.

The J gene is TRBJ2-1, the V gene TRBV2, with 10 bases aligning to TRBD1. The CDR3 is made up of 14 amino acids. Germline CDR1 and CDR2: SNHLY and FYNNEI. V shed 6 bases, J shed 5 bases, and the junction held 4 bases outside the gene matches. The CDR3 region is CASRRTGGDNEQFF. The CDR3 DNA reads as TGTGCCAGCAGAAGGACAGGGGGGGACAATGAGCAGTTCTTC.

The chain uses TRBV9 and TRBJ2-1, with D tentatively TRBD1 or TRBD2 (5 bases each). CDR3 length equals 17 residues. Between the trimmed V and J ends, which lost 6 bases and 0 bases, there was a span of 19 bases. Germline assignment: CDR1 SGDLS and CDR2 YYNGEE. The CDR3 here is CASNAGIEGSSYNEQFF. The CDR3 coding sequence is TGTGCCAGCAATGCTGGAATAGAGGGGAGCTCCTACAATGAGCAGTTCTTC.

V and J are TRBV7-8 and TRBJ1-1, with TRBD1 identical over 8 bases. Germline CDR1 reads SGHVS; CDR2 reads FQNEAQ. V shed 5 bases and J 1 base; nucleotides not matched to a gene: 9. This CDR3 has 16 residues. CDR3 sequence (DNA): TGTGCCAGCAGCACCAACAGGGGGATTGGGAACACTGAAGCTTTCTTT. Amino acid sequence: CASSTNRGIGNTEAFF.

J is TRBJ2-4 and V is TRBV7-9, with TRBD1 as a possible D gene (6 bases). From germline, CDR1 is SEHNR and CDR2 FQNEAQ (reference sequence). Trimming removed 5 bases at V and 0 bases at J, with 14 bases between. The CDR3 runs 16 residues. CDR3 sequence: CASSPPGHIAKNIQYF. The CDR3 DNA reads as TGTGCCAGCAGCCCACCGGGACACATAGCCAAAAACATTCAGTACTTC.

The rearrangement uses TRBV12-2 and TRBJ2-7. TRBV12-2 is a recognized pseudogene. This CDR3 contains 16 residues. The CDR3 DNA sequence: TGTGCAAGTCGCTTCTACGGACCTCCCACCCCCTACGAGCAGTACTTC. Amino acid sequence: CASRFYGPPTPYEQYF.

The J gene is TRBJ2-3, the V gene TRBV4-3, with 7 positions matching TRBD2. The trim removed 0 bases at V and 2 bases at J, leaving 5 bases unmatched. The CDR3 runs to 16 residues. CDR1 and CDR2 (germline): LGHNA, YSLEER. The CDR3 region is CASSQDLAGVTDTQYF. In DNA form, the CDR3 reads TGCGCCAGCAGCCAAGACTTGGCGGGAGTCACAGATACGCAGTATTTT.

This chain links TRBV12-5 with TRBJ2-2, with a possible D match to TRBD2 (6 bases). There are 17 residues in the CDR3. Between the trimmed V and J ends, which lost 5 bases and 4 bases, there was a span of 20 bases. Germline V gene data show CDR1 as LGHNT and CDR2 as FRNRAP. For the CDR3, the DNA is TGTGCTAGTGGTCTCGACCGACTAGAATTCACCACCGGGGAGCTGTTTTTT. It codes for CASGLDRLEFTTGELFF.

This chain links TRBV5-6 with TRBJ2-1; no reliable D call. The V gene lost 1 base and the J gene lost 2 bases, with 13 bases spanning the gap. The CDR3 has 16 residues. Per germline, CDR1 SGHDT and CDR2 YYEEEE. CDR3 loop: CASSLSWGRAYNEQFF. The CDR3 DNA sequence: TGTGCCAGCAGCTTGTCATGGGGTAGGGCCTACAATGAGCAGTTCTTC.

The chain recombines TRBV5-8 with TRBJ2-1, with 7 bases lining up with TRBD2. CDR1 and CDR2 from the germline V gene are SGHTS and YDEGEE. V trimming: 6 bases; J trimming: 8 bases; junction bases outside the gene matches: 11. The CDR3 runs 14 residues. CDR3 coding DNA: TGTGCCAGCACCGGGACTACCTTTATGTATGAGCAGTTCTTC. This translates into CASTGTTFMYEQFF. The full variable domain, in which reference TRBV5-8 and TRBJ2-1 provide the parts outside the CDR3, is EAGVTQSPTHLIKTRGQQATLRCSPISGHTSVYWYQQALGLGLQFLLWYDEGEERNRGNFPPRFSGRQFPNYSSELNVNALELEDSALYLCASTGTTFMYEQFFGPGTRLTVL.

The gene calls are TRBV30 and TRBJ1-2; TRBD1 matches 9 bases. The CDR3 is made up of 16 amino acids. Germline CDR1 reads GTSNPN; CDR2 reads SVGIG (reference sequence). After removal of 3 bases from V and 3 bases from J, the junction contained 11 bases not matched to a gene. CDR3 protein: CAWSSQGASIYYGYTF. The CDR3 bases are TGTGCCTGGAGCTCACAGGGGGCCAGTATATACTATGGCTACACCTTC.

This chain connects TRBV9 to TRBJ2-5; a possible D gene is TRBD1 (6 bases). V was shortened by 3 bases and J by 3 bases, with 12 bases between the two germline ends. Germline-derived CDR1 and CDR2 are SGDLS and YYNGEE. This CDR3 is 14 amino acids long. The CDR3 spells CASSGRQAKETQYF. Written as DNA, the CDR3 is TGTGCCAGCAGCGGCCGACAGGCTAAAGAGACCCAGTACTTC.

The rearrangement uses TRBV9 and TRBJ1-1; possibly TRBD1 for D (6 bases). The CDR3 extends over 16 amino acids. Per germline, CDR1 SGDLS and CDR2 YYNGEE. V was cut by 4 bases and J by 1 base, with 17 bases left in between. The CDR3 sequence is CASSLGGTGSNTEAFF. The CDR3 DNA sequence: TGTGCCAGCAGCCTAGGGGGTACAGGGTCGAACACTGAAGCTTTCTTT.

The chain uses TRBV7-8 and TRBJ2-7; D could derive from TRBD1 or TRBD2 (6 bases each). This CDR3 spans 15 amino acids. V dropped 7 bases and J dropped 5 bases, with 21 bases sitting between them. The V gene's germline CDR1 is SGHVS and CDR2 FQNEAQ. This chain's CDR3 is CASTRGGTQIDEQYF. The CDR3 DNA reads TGTGCCAGCACAAGAGGCGGGACACAAATCGACGAGCAGTACTTC. The variable domain in full, with the rest retrieved from reference TRBV7-8 and TRBJ2-7, is GAGVSQSPRYKVAKRGQDVALRCDPISGHVSLFWYQQALGQGPEFLTYFQNEAQLDKSGLPSDRFFAERPEGSVSTLKIQRTQQEDSAVYLCASTRGGTQIDEQYFGPGTRLTVT.

V gene TRBV27 combines with J gene TRBJ1-4; no clear D. The CDR3 contains 16 residues. Trimming removed 0 bases from V and 5 bases from J, with 13 bases in between. Germline V gene sequence: CDR1 MNHEY, CDR2 SMNVEV (reference sequence). The CDR3 DNA sequence: TGTGCCAGCAGTTTATCGTGGGGAGCAGCGAATGAAAAACTGTTTTTT. Translated, it gives CASSLSWGAANEKLFF.

This rearrangement joins TRBV27 to TRBJ2-7; 12 bases are a match to TRBD2. The CDR3 runs 14 residues. CDR1 is MNHEY and CDR2 is SMNVEV in the germline V gene (reference sequence). Germline trimming cut 5 bases from V and 3 bases from J; bases unmatched to any gene: 2. The CDR3 sequence is CASSVTSGGYEQYF. The CDR3 nucleotides read TGTGCCAGCAGTGTGACTAGCGGGGGCTACGAGCAGTACTTC.

The chain couples TRBV2 to TRBJ1-4, with D maybe TRBD1 (5 bases). The CDR3 runs 14 residues. Per germline, CDR1 SNHLY and CDR2 FYNNEI. Trimming took off 0 bases at V and 6 bases at J, with 8 bases between the two ends. The CDR3 loop reads CASSEAWGDEKLFF. The DNA of the CDR3 is TGTGCCAGCAGTGAAGCGTGGGGGGATGAAAAACTGTTTTTT.

The chain recombines TRBV27 with TRBJ2-3; 7 bases are shared with TRBD2. This CDR3 is 14 amino acids long. Trimming cost V 7 bases and J 2 bases; bases outside gene matches: 6. Germline-derived CDR1 and CDR2 are MNHEY and SMNVEV (reference sequence). The CDR3 region is CASTFAGATDTQYF. CDR3 bases: TGTGCCAGCACCTTCGCGGGAGCCACAGATACGCAGTATTTT.

This chain joins TRBV5-1 and TRBJ2-1; TRBD2 is a possible D gene (5 bases). V dropped 1 base and J dropped 6 bases, with 11 bases sitting between them. The CDR3 consists of 14 residues. Looked up from germline, CDR1 is SGHRS and CDR2 is YFSETQ. The CDR3 DNA is TGCGCCAGCAGCTTGACTAGTTCGTTCAATGAGCAGTTCTTC. Protein: CASSLTSSFNEQFF. Full variable domain (remainder filled in from reference TRBV5-1 and TRBJ2-1): KAGVTQTPRYLIKTRGQQVTLSCSPISGHRSVSWYQQTPGQGLQFLFEYFSETQRNKGNFPGRFSGRQFSNSRSEMNVSTLELGDSALYLCASSLTSSFNEQFFGPGTRLTVL.

This chain joins TRBV4-3 and TRBJ2-1; 11 bases line up with TRBD2. Germline CDR1 and CDR2: LGHNA and YSLEER. This CDR3 comprises 16 residues. J lost 2 bases, V lost 4 bases, and 4 bases had no gene match. The CDR3 loop is CASSLRTSGPYNEQFF. For the CDR3, the DNA is TGCGCCAGCAGCCTACGGACTAGCGGGCCCTACAATGAGCAGTTCTTC.

This chain joins TRBV4-3 and TRBJ2-7; 10 bases are a match to TRBD1. CDR1 LGHNA and CDR2 YSLEER come from the germline V gene. There are 15 residues in the CDR3. V was clipped by 5 bases and J by 5 bases; unmatched bases: 9. As DNA, the CDR3 is TGCGCCAGCAGCAGCGGGACAGGGGCCGGCAACGAGCAGTACTTC. This gives the protein CASSSGTGAGNEQYF.

This clone is a singleton in its sample. The chain has TRBV6-6 and TRBJ2-7, with TRBD2 identical over 8 bases. Trimming at V came to 5 bases and at J to 0 bases, leaving 9 bases not matched to a gene. Germline lookup yields CDR1 MNHNY and CDR2 SVGAGI (reference sequence). CDR3 length: 16 amino acids. In DNA, the CDR3 is TGTGCCAGCAGTCCCTTCCTAGCGGGTACCTCCTACGAGCAGTACTTC. Translated, it gives CASSPFLAGTSYEQYF.

As concerns this clone: One end of the junction varies from germline; a read error may be responsible. This chain uses TRBV7-2 with TRBJ1-2; D remains unclear. Germline V CDR1 and CDR2: SGHTA, FQGNSA. CDR3 size: 14 residues. The CDR3 spells CASSLAPVNYGYTF. For the CDR3, the DNA is TGTGCCAGCAGTTTAGCCCCGGTGAACTATGGCTACACCTTC.

This sequence joins TRBV2 and TRBJ1-1; 10 nucleotides line up with TRBD1. The V and J ends lost 7 bases and 4 bases, in that order; junction bases with no gene match: 9. The CDR3 consists of 15 residues. Germline V gene data show CDR1 as SNHLY and CDR2 as FYNNEI. CDR3 loop: CASNPSRDRGTEAFF. For the CDR3, the DNA is TGTGCCAGCAATCCCTCCCGGGACAGGGGCACTGAAGCTTTCTTT.